This note documents a single T cell receptor (beta chain) sequence. This clonotype was detected ten times or more. There is no known antigen for this receptor. The CDR3 carries no conserved terminal phenylalanine or tryptophan, so it likely arises from a read error. Because the CDR3's place on the DNA is in doubt, the DNA is left out and the CDR3 is given as listed by TCRdb. This specimen comes from a study of regulatory T cells in long-lasting Graves disease (dated by TCRdb to about 2021). For context, the study as a whole: Patients with newly diagnosed Graves' disease had been on antithyroid drugs for under 3 months. Persistent Graves' disease patients were compared with newly diagnosed Graves' disease patients by peripheral blood TCR sequencing and RNA sequencing. The study was conducted in China and was registered as a clinical trial. A total of some 35 samples underwent TCR sequencing: around 13 from persistent and approximately 20 from newly diagnosed Graves' disease patients. General conclusions and limits of the study: Preferential use of TRBV28, TRBJ1-2 and TRBJ2-5 was observed in persistent disease, whereas TRBV20-1 and TRBJ2-1 were favored in newly diagnosed disease. More public clonotypes were shared among persistent patients (more than 2,500) than among newly diagnosed patients (roughly 1,000). The study examined only peripheral blood because the primary lesion, thyroid tissue, could not be accessed. The authors noted that the small sample size was a limitation that may lower accuracy. Sequencing and analysis were restricted to the TCR beta chain. Lower TCR Shannon entropy and fewer highly expanded clones were observed in persistent Graves' disease patients than in newly diagnosed patients, which suggested clonal expansion.

Taken with the paper, the label for time point translates to: newly diagnosed GD, antithyroid drugs for less than 3 months. For both TCR sequencing and RNA sequencing, RNA was extracted from PBMCs in TRIzol. Graves' disease was diagnosed according to American Thyroid Association guidelines. Patients were recruited from an endocrinology department in Xi'an, China. Each patient gave approximately 8.8 milliliters of peripheral blood, collected in an EDTA anticoagulant tube. Ficoll Paque Plus density gradient separation was used to isolate PBMCs, and no further T cell sorting was done. An Agilent 2100 Bioanalyzer and agarose gel were used to check RNA quality, and a NanoDrop 2000 was used to measure RNA concentration. Libraries were constructed by multiplex PCR. The sequencer was an Illumina HiSeq 4000. TCR beta libraries were built with iRepertoire HTBI primers and Arm-PCR amplification of CDR3 regions. PCR products were gel purified before sequencing. Per the authors' processing: Across samples, 62 TRBV and 13 to 15 TRBJ segments were identified and used for gene usage analysis of CDR3 amino acid clonotypes. COPE and FqMerger were used to merge the filtered high-quality paired reads into contigs. BLAST was used to align contigs to IMGT TRBV, TRBD and TRBJ reference genes, and CDR3 was defined according to IMGT. Any clonotype with a frequency above 0.1% was classified as a highly expanded clone. Repertoire diversity was measured by Shannon entropy, and V-J evenness by the Gini coefficient. A clonotype found in more than one individual was treated as public. The public reads were reprocessed in TCRdb via fastp at Q25 and MiXCR, keeping in-frame beta chains. Records with the same CDR3 protein are collapsed into one entry carrying the most frequent genes and DNA. TCRdb, not the authors, supplied the V and J calls. In this sample the table shows hundreds of thousands of distinct CDR3 sequences, 16% of which occur a single time. Around a sixth of the sample lies in the top ten.

Looking up the germline V gene yields CDR1 MNHGY and CDR2 SVAAGI. The CDR3 is 12 amino acids in total, end residues counted. The sample also formed part of further work on T cells in Graves' hyperthyroidism and ophthalmopathy. Reported in the second study: Graves' hyperthyroidism was defined as stable when no progression to ophthalmopathy occurred over 18 months of follow-up. Hyperthyroidism patients were newly diagnosed, with disease duration under 2 months, and aged 18 to 65 years. Exclusion was applied to patients with uncontrolled infections, other autoimmune diseases, pregnancy or lactation. Diagnoses relied on clinical symptoms, serum thyroxine and TRAb, thyroid ultrasound and orbital computed tomography. For the first round of RT-PCR on the TCR CDR3, the HTBI primer set was used together with the Qiagen OneStep RT-PCR kit. Blood samples also contained most of the expanded thyroid clonotypes (frequency above 0.001), which suggests that blood repertoires may reflect thyroid immune responses. A 13 V-J signature model separated ophthalmopathy from stable hyperthyroidism, with over 85% sensitivity and 81.08% specificity in cross-validation and 80%/75% in testing. In validation, the model predicted progression to ophthalmopathy with over 65% sensitivity and roughly 72% specificity, a median of around 6.6 months before onset. A discovery cohort of fewer than 110 patients, about 44 with Graves' ophthalmopathy and roughly 59 with stable Graves' hyperthyroidism, was used to find distinguishing TCR V-J signatures. Whether ophthalmopathy could be predicted prospectively was tested in an independent validation cohort made up of 18 to 20 hyperthyroidism patients plus 17 patients who later progressed to ophthalmopathy. The approximately 90 discovery patients were randomly split 7:3 into training and test sets. Thyroid tissue and blood T-cell repertoires from about six Graves' hyperthyroidism patients were also compared in the study. Following sampling, methimazole starting at 30 mg daily was given to hyperthyroidism patients, and high-dose intravenous methylprednisolone was given to ophthalmopathy patients. Libraries were constructed in a second round of multiplex PCR, after which size selection and purification were performed. Libraries were sequenced paired-end with 100 bp reads on an Illumina HiSeq2000. SOAPnuke was used to process the raw data, throwing out any read that contained adapters or uncalled bases, had a mean Phred below 15, or lacked an exact constant-primer or identifier match. COPE v1.2.5 was used to merge high-quality paired reads, and clonotypes were defined as unique nucleotide sequences. MiTCR v1.1 was used to align the clonotypes against IMGT TRBV, TRBD and TRBJ reference segments. Only V-J combinations with frequency above 0.0001, covering approximately 99% of repertoires, were analysed. A TCS score was defined as the ratio between F50 (clonal expansion) and ExV (chaos), using BLOSUM62-based TCRdist between CDR3 peptides within each V-J. Welch's t-statistics and random forest reduced around 510 V-J features to 13, which were used in a naive Bayes classifier (R e1071). No statistical method was used to fix the sample size in advance, and group allocation was not hidden from the investigators. TCR Vbeta CDR3 sequencing of some 140 peripheral blood samples (roughly 41 ophthalmopathy, roughly 72 hyperthyroidism and approximately 17 progressor patients) is reported in the paper.

The receptor was isolated from a woman aged 30 to 39 with Graves disease. Donor details come from another sample of the same person, matched by shared clones. Sequencing used peripheral blood mononuclear cells (PBMCs), obtained at new diagnosis, from a patient treated with antithyroid drugs. The chain was built from TRBV6-9 and TRBJ1-1; the D segment call TRBD1 is taken from the table without a DNA check. CDR3 protein: CASSYRDRSGFS.